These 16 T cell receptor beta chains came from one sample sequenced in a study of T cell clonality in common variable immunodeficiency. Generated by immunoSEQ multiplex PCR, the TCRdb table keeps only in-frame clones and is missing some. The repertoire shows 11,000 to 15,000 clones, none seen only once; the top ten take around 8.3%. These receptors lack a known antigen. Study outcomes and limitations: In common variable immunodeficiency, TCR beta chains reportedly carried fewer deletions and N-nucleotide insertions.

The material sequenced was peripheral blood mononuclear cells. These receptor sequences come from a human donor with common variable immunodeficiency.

The sequenced CDR3 bases are TGTGCCAGCAGCTTATTCGGGAATGAG. Translation: CASSLFGNE. The CDR3 as a whole reads CASSLFGNEQFF. The chain is built from TRBV7-9 and TRBJ2-1; no reliable D call. The read comes to an end 3 residues before the CDR3 does, leaving the germline J gene to fill in the end. The CDR3 covers 12 residues. In germline, CDR1 is SEHNR, CDR2 FQNEAQ (reference sequence). The V end lost 2 bases, the J end lost 7 bases, and 6 bases lay between the germline ends.

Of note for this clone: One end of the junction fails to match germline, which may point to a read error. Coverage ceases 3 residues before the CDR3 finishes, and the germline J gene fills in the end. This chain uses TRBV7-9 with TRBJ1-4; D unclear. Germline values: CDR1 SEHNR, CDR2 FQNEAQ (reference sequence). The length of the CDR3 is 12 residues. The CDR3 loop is CSSSFSREKLFF. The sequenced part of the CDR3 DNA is TGTTCCAGCAGCTTTAGTCGGGAAAAA.

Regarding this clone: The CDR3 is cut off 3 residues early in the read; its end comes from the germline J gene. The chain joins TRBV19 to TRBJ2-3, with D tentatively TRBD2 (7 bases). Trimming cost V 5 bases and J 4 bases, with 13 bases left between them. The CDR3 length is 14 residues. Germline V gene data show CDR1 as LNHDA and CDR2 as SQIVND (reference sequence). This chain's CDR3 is CASSSVGGPDTQYF. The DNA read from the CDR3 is TGTGCCAGTAGTTCAGTCGGGGGGCCAGATACG. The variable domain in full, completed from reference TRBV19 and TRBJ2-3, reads DGGITQSPKYLFRKEGQNVTLSCEQNLNHDAMYWYRQDPGQGLRLIYYSQIVNDFQKGDIAEGYSVSREKKESFPLTVTSAQKNPTAFYLCASSSVGGPDTQYFGPGTRLTVL.

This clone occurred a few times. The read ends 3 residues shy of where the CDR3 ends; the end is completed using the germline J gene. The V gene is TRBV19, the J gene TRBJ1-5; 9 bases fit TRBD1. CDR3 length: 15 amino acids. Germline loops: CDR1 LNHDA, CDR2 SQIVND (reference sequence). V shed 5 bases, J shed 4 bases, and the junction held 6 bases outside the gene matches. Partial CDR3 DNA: TGTGCCAGTAGTGTGGACAGGGGAGAGAATCAGCCC. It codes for CASSVDRGENQP. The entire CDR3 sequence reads CASSVDRGENQPQHF.

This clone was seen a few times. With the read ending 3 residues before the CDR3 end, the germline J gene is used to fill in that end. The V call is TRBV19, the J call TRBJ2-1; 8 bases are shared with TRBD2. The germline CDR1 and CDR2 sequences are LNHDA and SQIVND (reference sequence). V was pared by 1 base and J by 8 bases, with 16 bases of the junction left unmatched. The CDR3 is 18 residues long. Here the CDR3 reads CASSIVVGTGGGRYEQFF. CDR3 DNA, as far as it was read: TGTGCCAGTAGTATAGTTGTAGGAACGGGGGGGGGCCGATATGAG.

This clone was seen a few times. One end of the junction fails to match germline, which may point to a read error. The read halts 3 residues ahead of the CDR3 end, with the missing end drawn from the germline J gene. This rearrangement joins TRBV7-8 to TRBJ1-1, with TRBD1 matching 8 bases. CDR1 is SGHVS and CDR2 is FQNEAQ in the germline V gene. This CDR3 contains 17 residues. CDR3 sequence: CASRLGGQGAGNTEAFF. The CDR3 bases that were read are TGTGCCAGCAGGTTAGGGGGGCAGGGGGCAGGGAACACTGAA.

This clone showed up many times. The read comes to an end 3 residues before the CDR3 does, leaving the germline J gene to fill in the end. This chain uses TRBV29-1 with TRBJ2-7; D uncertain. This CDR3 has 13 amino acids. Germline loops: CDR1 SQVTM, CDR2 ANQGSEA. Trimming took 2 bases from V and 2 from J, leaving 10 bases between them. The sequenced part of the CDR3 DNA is TGCAGCGTTGAATCGCGCCAACCCTACGAG. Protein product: CSVESRQPYE. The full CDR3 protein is CSVESRQPYEQYF.

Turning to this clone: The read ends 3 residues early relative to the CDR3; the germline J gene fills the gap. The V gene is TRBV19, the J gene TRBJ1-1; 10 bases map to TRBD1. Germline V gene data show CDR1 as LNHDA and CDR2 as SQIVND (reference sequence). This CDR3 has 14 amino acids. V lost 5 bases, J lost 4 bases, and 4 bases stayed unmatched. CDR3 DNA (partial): TGTGCCAGTAGTCACCGGGACAGGGGCACTGAA. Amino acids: CASSHRDRGTE. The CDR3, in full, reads CASSHRDRGTEAFF.

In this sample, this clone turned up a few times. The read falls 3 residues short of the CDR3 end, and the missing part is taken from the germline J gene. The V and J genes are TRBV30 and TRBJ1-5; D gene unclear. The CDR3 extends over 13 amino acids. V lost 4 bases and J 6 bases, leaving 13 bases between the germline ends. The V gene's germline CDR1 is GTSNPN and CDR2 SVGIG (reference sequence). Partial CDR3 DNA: TGTGCCTGGAACTCGGCGTCGGGTCAGCCC. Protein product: CAWNSASGQP. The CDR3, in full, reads CAWNSASGQPQHF.

Here the CDR3 reads CASSKRAGGVQPQHF. The DNA read from the CDR3 is TGTGCCAGTAGTAAGAGGGCAGGGGGTGTTCAGCCC. The V call is TRBV19, the J call TRBJ1-5, with 7 bases lining up with TRBD1. Sequencing ends 3 residues short of the CDR3 end; the germline J gene provides the rest. There are 15 residues in the CDR3. Looked up from germline, CDR1 is LNHDA and CDR2 is SQIVND (reference sequence). V shed 4 bases and J 6 bases; nucleotides not matched to a gene: 9.

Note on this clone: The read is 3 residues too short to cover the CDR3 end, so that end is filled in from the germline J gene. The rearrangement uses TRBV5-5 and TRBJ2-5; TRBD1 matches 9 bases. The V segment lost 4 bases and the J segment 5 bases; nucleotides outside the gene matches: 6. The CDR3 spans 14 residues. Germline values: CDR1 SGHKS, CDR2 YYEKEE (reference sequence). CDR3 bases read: TGTGCCAGCAGCGAACAGGGGGCTAGGGAGACC. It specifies CASSEQGARET. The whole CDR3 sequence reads CASSEQGARETQYF.

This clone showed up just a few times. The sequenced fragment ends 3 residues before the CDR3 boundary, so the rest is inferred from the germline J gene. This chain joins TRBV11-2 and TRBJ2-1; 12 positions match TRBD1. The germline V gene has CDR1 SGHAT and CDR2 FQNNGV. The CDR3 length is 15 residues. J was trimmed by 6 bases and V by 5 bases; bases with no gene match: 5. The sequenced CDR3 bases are TGTGCCAGCAGCACCGGGACAGGGGGCTTCAATGAG. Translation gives CASSTGTGGFNE. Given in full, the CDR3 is CASSTGTGGFNEQFF. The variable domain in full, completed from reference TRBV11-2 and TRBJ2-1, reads EAGVAQSPRYKIIEKRQSVAFWCNPISGHATLYWYQQILGQGPKLLIQFQNNGVVDDSQLPKDRFSAERLKGVDSTLKIQPAKLEDSAVYLCASSTGTGGFNEQFFGPGTRLTVL.

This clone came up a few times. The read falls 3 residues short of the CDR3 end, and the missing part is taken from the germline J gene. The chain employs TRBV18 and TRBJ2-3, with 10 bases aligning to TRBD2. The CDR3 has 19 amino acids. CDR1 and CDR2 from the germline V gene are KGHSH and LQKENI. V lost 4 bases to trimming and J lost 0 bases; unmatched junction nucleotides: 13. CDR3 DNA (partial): TGTGCCAGCTCACTGGCCCCTAGCGGGGGCCAATCTAGCACAGATACG. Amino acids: CASSLAPSGGQSSTDT. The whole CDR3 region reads CASSLAPSGGQSSTDTQYF.

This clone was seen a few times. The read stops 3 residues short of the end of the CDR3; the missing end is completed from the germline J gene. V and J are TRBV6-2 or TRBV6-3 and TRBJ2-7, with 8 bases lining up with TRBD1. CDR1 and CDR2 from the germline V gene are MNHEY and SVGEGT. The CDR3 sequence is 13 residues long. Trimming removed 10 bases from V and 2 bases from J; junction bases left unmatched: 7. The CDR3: CATAGTGTYEQYF. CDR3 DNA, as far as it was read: TGTGCCACCGCCGGGACAGGTACCTACGAG.

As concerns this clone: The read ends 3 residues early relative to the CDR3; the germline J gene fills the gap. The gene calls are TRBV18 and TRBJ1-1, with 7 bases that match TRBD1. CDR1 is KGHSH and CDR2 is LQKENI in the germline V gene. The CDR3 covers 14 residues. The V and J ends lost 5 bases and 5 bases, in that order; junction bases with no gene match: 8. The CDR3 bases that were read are TGTGCCAGCTCAACGACAGGGCGTGGGACTGAA. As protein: CASSTTGRGTE. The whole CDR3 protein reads CASSTTGRGTEAFF. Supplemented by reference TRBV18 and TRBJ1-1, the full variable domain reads NAGVMQNPRHLVRRRGQEARLRCSPMKGHSHVYWYRQLPEEGLKFMVYLQKENIIDESGMPKERFSAEFPKEGPSILRIQQVVRGDSAAYFCASSTTGRGTEAFFGQGTRLTVV.

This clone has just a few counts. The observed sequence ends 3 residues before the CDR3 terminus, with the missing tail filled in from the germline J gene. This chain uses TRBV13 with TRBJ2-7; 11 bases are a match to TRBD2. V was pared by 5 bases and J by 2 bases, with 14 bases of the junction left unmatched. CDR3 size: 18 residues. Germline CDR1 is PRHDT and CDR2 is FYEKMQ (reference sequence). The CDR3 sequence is CASSTRDLTSGVTYEQYF. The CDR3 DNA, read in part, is TGTGCCAGCAGCACCCGGGACCTGACTAGCGGGGTTACCTACGAG.